These 9 T cell receptor beta chains originate from one sample sequenced in a study of T-cell reconstitution after alpha-beta-depleted transplantation in children. For TCRbeta, the library was prepared with unique molecular identifiers. From the PCR reads, TCRdb called clonotypes with MiXCR, one entry per CDR3 protein. The repertoire holds 800,000 to 1,000,000 distinct CDR3 sequences, with 25% to 30% as singletons. Material: PBMCs, mostly from graft donor cells, obtained 360 days after TCRalphabeta/CD19-depleted stem cell transplant. All receptors come from a boy younger than two who had a stem cell transplant for SCID, so the T cells may come from the graft donor.

The chain combines TRBV6-1 with TRBJ2-7; no clear D. V dropped 6 bases and J dropped 2 bases, with 14 bases sitting between them. The germline CDR1 and CDR2 sequences are MNHNS and SASEGT. The CDR3 has 14 amino acids. CDR3 residues: CASRASRVAYEQYF. The CDR3 DNA reads as TGTGCCAGCAGGGCAAGCCGAGTTGCCTACGAGCAGTACTTC.

The chain combines TRBV15 with TRBJ2-1; D possibly corresponds to TRBD2 (6 bases). Germline CDR1 LNHNV, CDR2 YYDKDF (reference sequence). This CDR3 is 16 amino acids long. V lost 5 bases and J 3 bases, leaving 17 bases between the germline ends. The CDR3 loop is CATSPITGGDYNEQFF. The CDR3 DNA sequence: TGTGCCACCAGCCCAATAACTGGCGGGGACTACAATGAGCAGTTCTTC. Looking up the rest from reference TRBV15 and TRBJ2-1 gives the full variable domain: DAMVIQNPRYQVTQFGKPVTLSCSQTLNHNVMYWYQQKSSQAPKLLFHYYDKDFNNEADTPDNFQSRRPNTSFCFLDIRSPGLGDTAMYLCATSPITGGDYNEQFFGPGTRLTVL.

This clonotype has only a few counts. The J gene is TRBJ2-3, the V gene TRBV7-9, with TRBD1 identical over 7 bases. Germline loops: CDR1 SEHNR, CDR2 FQNEAQ (reference sequence). V dropped 5 bases and J dropped 3; count of bases not matched to a gene: 11. CDR3 length: 16 amino acids. The CDR3 DNA reads TGTGCCAGCAGCCCGGCATCGGACAGGTGGACAGATACGCAGTATTTT. This sequence encodes CASSPASDRWTDTQYF.

This clonotype was recorded at least ten times. J is TRBJ2-5 and V is TRBV27; no definite D call. V gave up 6 bases and J gave up 6 bases, with 8 bases separating them. Germline loops: CDR1 MNHEY, CDR2 SMNVEV (reference sequence). The CDR3 length is 11 residues. The CDR3 sequence: CASRTIQTQYF. CDR3 in DNA: TGTGCCAGCAGGACGATCCAGACCCAGTACTTC.

This clonotype has only a few counts. This chain joins TRBV5-1 and TRBJ2-7, with a tentative D call TRBD1 (5 bases). Trimming removed 0 bases from V and 4 bases from J, with 11 bases in between. The germline V gene has CDR1 SGHRS and CDR2 YFSETQ. This CDR3 is built from 14 residues. The CDR3 sequence: CASSLEGIPYEQYF. CDR3 sequence (DNA): TGCGCCAGCAGCTTGGAGGGGATACCTTACGAGCAGTACTTC. Full variable domain (outside the CDR3, taken from reference TRBV5-1 and TRBJ2-7): KAGVTQTPRYLIKTRGQQVTLSCSPISGHRSVSWYQQTPGQGLQFLFEYFSETQRNKGNFPGRFSGRQFSNSRSEMNVSTLELGDSALYLCASSLEGIPYEQYFGPGTRLTVT.

This clonotype came up a few times. This chain links TRBV5-1 with TRBJ2-1; no clear D gene. Germline loops: CDR1 SGHRS, CDR2 YFSETQ. The CDR3 runs 16 residues. V gave up 2 bases and J gave up 5 bases, with 17 bases separating them. The CDR3 nucleotides read TGCGCCAGCAGCTTCTCCCCGAGCATACGGCACAATGAGCAGTTCTTC. It is translated as CASSFSPSIRHNEQFF.

About this clonotype itself: Because the CDR3's place on the DNA is in doubt, the DNA is left out and the CDR3 is given as listed by TCRdb. The chain has TRBV5-5 and TRBJ2-3. Termini included, the CDR3 measures 16 amino acids. CDR1 and CDR2 from the germline V gene are SGHKS and YYEKEE (reference sequence). CDR3: CASSFGPGGDTDTQYF.

The chain is built from TRBV20-1 and TRBJ2-3; TRBD2 matches 11 bases. Trimming removed 3 bases from V and 6 bases from J; junction bases left unmatched: 14. The germline CDR1 and CDR2 sequences are DFQATT and SNEGSKA (reference sequence). The CDR3 loop spans 17 amino acids. The CDR3 DNA sequence: TGCAGTGCTAGGCGGAAGAGTCTAGCGGGGGGCGGGGATACGCAGTATTTT. It codes for CSARRKSLAGGGDTQYF.

Notes on this clonotype: Just one base apart from a much larger clone, this may be a read error. The chain is built from TRBV5-1 and TRBJ2-7; 7 bases are a match to TRBD1. CDR1 and CDR2 (germline): SGHRS, YFSETQ. There are 13 residues in the CDR3. After removal of 4 bases from V and 2 bases from J, the junction contained 3 bases not matched to a gene. The CDR3 DNA sequence: TGCGCCAGCAGCGTGGACAGGACCTACGAGCAGTACTTC. It codes for CASSVDRTYEQYF.